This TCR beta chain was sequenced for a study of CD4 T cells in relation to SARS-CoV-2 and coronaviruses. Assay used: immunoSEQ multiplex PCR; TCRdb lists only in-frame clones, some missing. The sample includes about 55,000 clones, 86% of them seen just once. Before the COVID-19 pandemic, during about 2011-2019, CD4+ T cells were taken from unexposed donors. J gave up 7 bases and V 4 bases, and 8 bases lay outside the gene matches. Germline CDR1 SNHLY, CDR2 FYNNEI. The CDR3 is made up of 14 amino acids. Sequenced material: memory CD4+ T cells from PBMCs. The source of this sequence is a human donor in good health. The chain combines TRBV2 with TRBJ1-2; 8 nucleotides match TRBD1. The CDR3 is CASSANQGAGGYTF. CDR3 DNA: TGTGCCAGCAGTGCAAACCAGGGGGCGGGTGGCTACACCTTC.